This is a list of T cell receptor beta chains from one sample in a study of regulatory T cells in long-lasting Graves disease. Each CDR3 protein gets one entry after TCRdb re-called the multiplex PCR reads with MiXCR. This sample carries roughly 400,000 distinct CDR3 sequences, around 15% of them seen once, and the ten largest clones take about 25%. These data also formed part of another study, on T cells in Graves' hyperthyroidism and ophthalmopathy.

Sample: peripheral blood mononuclear cells (PBMCs), taken at new diagnosis, from a patient treated with antithyroid drugs. The receptors here all came from a woman between 18 and 29 years old with Graves disease. The CDR3 runs from the conserved cysteine through the conserved F or W. The order of the fields is V gene, J gene, D gene, clone size, CDR3 DNA, CDR3 protein. D genes are given only for firm matches. Clone size, where shown, is once, few, many, or a class for clones that have expanded.

v_call: TRBV5-1
j_call: TRBJ2-7
d_call: TRBD1
clone_size: -
cdr3_nt: TGCGCCAGCAGCCAGGACAGGGGGTTCGAGCAGTACTTC
cdr3_aa: CASSQDRGFEQYF

v_call: TRBV20-1
j_call: TRBJ2-3
d_call: -
clone_size: few
cdr3_nt: TGCAGTGCCGTGAGGGCAGGGGCGATACCCACAGATACGCAGTATTTT
cdr3_aa: CSAVRAGAIPTDTQYF

v_call: TRBV5-6
j_call: TRBJ1-2
d_call: TRBD1
clone_size: -
cdr3_nt: TGTGCCAGCAGCATCCCGACCGTCGACAGGGCGAACTATGGCTACACCTTC
cdr3_aa: CASSIPTVDRANYGYTF

v_call: TRBV3-1
j_call: TRBJ1-1
d_call: TRBD1
clone_size: many
cdr3_nt: TGTGCCAGCAGCGGACAGACAGGGGTAGTGAACACTGAAGCTTTCTTT
cdr3_aa: CASSGQTGVVNTEAFF

v_call: TRBV5-5
j_call: TRBJ1-2
d_call: -
clone_size: many
cdr3_nt: TGTGCCAGCAGCTTGGAGGCAGCCTTTAACTATGGCTACACCTTC
cdr3_aa: CASSLEAAFNYGYTF

v_call: TRBV6-1
j_call: TRBJ1-2
d_call: -
clone_size: -
cdr3_nt: TGTGCCAGCGGGGTCCTCGATGGCTACACCTTC
cdr3_aa: CASGVLDGYTF

v_call: TRBV7-9
j_call: TRBJ2-2
d_call: TRBD2
clone_size: many
cdr3_nt: TGTGCCAGCAGTAATCTCGGACTAGCGGGAACCGGGGAGCTGTTTTTT
cdr3_aa: CASSNLGLAGTGELFF

v_call: TRBV29-1
j_call: TRBJ2-2
d_call: TRBD2
clone_size: -
cdr3_nt: TGCAGCGTTGATATTAGCGGGAGGGCCGGGGAGCTGTTTTTT
cdr3_aa: CSVDISGRAGELFF

v_call: TRBV6-5
j_call: TRBJ2-7
d_call: -
clone_size: many
cdr3_nt: TGTGCCAGCAGTTACGACCAAGGGGAGTTTCGCGAGCAGTACTTC
cdr3_aa: CASSYDQGEFREQYF

v_call: TRBV28
j_call: TRBJ2-3
d_call: TRBD2
clone_size: many
cdr3_nt: TGTGCCAGCAGTTTCCGGCCTAGCGGCGCAGATACGCAGTATTTT
cdr3_aa: CASSFRPSGADTQYF

v_call: TRBV3-1
j_call: TRBJ1-3
d_call: -
clone_size: many
cdr3_nt: TGTGCCAGCAGCCGTGACAGTTTCTCTGGAAACACCATATATTTT
cdr3_aa: CASSRDSFSGNTIYF

v_call: TRBV7-3
j_call: TRBJ2-5
d_call: -
clone_size: many
cdr3_nt: TGTGCCAGCAGCTTACGCGGGGGCCGGGGGGAGACCCAGTACTTC
cdr3_aa: CASSLRGGRGETQYF

v_call: TRBV18
j_call: TRBJ2-1
d_call: TRBD2
clone_size: many
cdr3_nt: TGTGCCAGCTCAGAATACCGGGGGGACAATGAGCAGTTCTTC
cdr3_aa: CASSEYRGDNEQFF

v_call: TRBV9
j_call: TRBJ2-5
d_call: TRBD2
clone_size: few
cdr3_nt: TGTGCCAGCAGCGTAGATTTGGCTAGCGGAGAGACCCAGTACTTC
cdr3_aa: CASSVDLASGETQYF

v_call: TRBV7-9
j_call: TRBJ2-1
d_call: TRBD2
clone_size: many
cdr3_nt: TGTGCCAGCAGCCTAGGACTAGCGGGAGAGTTCTTC
cdr3_aa: CASSLGLAGEFF